This passage covers 32 T cell receptor beta chains from one sample sequenced in a study of regulatory T cells in long-lasting Graves disease. The sample's time point: newly diagnosed GD, antithyroid drugs for less than 3 months. Isolated PBMC RNA provided the starting material for the TCR library. Building the TCR beta libraries relied on iRepertoire HTBI primers, and CDR3 regions underwent Arm-PCR. Each CDR3 protein is one row after TCRdb ran MiXCR on the multiplex PCR reads. The sample lists about 220,000 distinct CDR3 sequences, roughly 19% occurring once. These data also formed part of another study, on T cells in Graves' hyperthyroidism and ophthalmopathy.

Sequencing used peripheral blood mononuclear cells (PBMCs), obtained at new diagnosis, from a patient treated with antithyroid drugs. These receptors came from a woman aged 25 to 39 with Graves disease.

The sample holds many counts of this clonotype. CDR3 sequence: CASSYEGQGREKLFF. DNA of the CDR3: TGCGCCAGCAGCTACGAGGGACAGGGAAGAGAAAAACTGTTTTTT. The rearrangement uses TRBV4-1 and TRBJ1-4, with TRBD1 matching over 9 bases. The CDR3 totals 15 residues. The germline gives CDR1 MGHRA, CDR2 YSYEKL. The V segment lost 5 bases and the J segment 8 bases; nucleotides outside the gene matches: 9.

The chain carries TRBV19 and TRBJ1-5, with D maybe TRBD1 (5 bases). CDR1 is LNHDA, CDR2 SQIVND, per germline (reference sequence). V dropped 7 bases and J dropped 2 bases, with 27 bases sitting between them. This CDR3 region has 19 residues. The CDR3 DNA follows: TGTGCCAGTAAACCCAATGGGGCCTCCGGCGGTGGTCGCAATCAGCCCCAGCATTTT. Its translation is CASKPNGASGGGRNQPQHF.

This clonotype has ten or more counts. V is TRBV27 and J is TRBJ2-7; 7 nucleotides match TRBD2. V trimming: 7 bases; J trimming: 0 bases; junction bases outside the gene matches: 6. The V gene's germline CDR1 is MNHEY and CDR2 SMNVEV (reference sequence). The CDR3 contains 14 residues. The CDR3 DNA reads as TGTGCCAGCACCTCGGGGGGACCCTCCTACGAGCAGTACTTC. Protein: CASTSGGPSYEQYF.

This clonotype has ten or more counts. CDR3 DNA: TGTGCCAGCAGCTTAAAGGGAGGTACCTACGAGCAGTACTTC. This translates into CASSLKGGTYEQYF. The chain carries TRBV7-2 and TRBJ2-7, with TRBD2 as a possible D gene (6 bases). Germline values: CDR1 SGHTA, CDR2 FQGNSA. Trimming removed 2 bases from V and 2 bases from J, with 10 bases in between. There are 14 residues in the CDR3.

This clonotype was counted ten times or more. The chain employs TRBV6-5 and TRBJ2-7; TRBD1 matches at 9 bases. CDR1 and CDR2 (germline): MNHEY, SVGAGI. Trimming removed 0 bases from V and 6 bases from J; junction bases left unmatched: 3. This CDR3 comprises 14 residues. The CDR3: CASSYSDRGSEQYF. The CDR3 nucleotides are TGTGCCAGCAGTTACTCCGACAGGGGGAGCGAGCAGTACTTC.

This clonotype was seen repeatedly, ten times or more. This chain connects TRBV20-1 to TRBJ2-3; tentatively, D is TRBD2 (6 bases). The CDR3 is 15 residues long. The V gene's germline CDR1 is DFQATT and CDR2 SNEGSKA (reference sequence). V dropped 5 bases and J dropped 0 bases, with 15 bases sitting between them. The CDR3 here is CSAWSAGSSTDTQYF. In DNA, the CDR3 is TGCAGTGCTTGGTCCGCGGGGTCGAGCACAGATACGCAGTATTTT.

This clonotype was seen repeatedly, ten times or more. The CDR3 loop reads CASSDFRDSHIEAFF. DNA of the CDR3: TGTGCCAGCAGCGATTTCCGGGACAGCCACATAGAAGCTTTCTTT. The chain employs TRBV6-2 or TRBV6-3 and TRBJ1-1, with 7 bases matching TRBD1. Germline V gene lookup returns CDR1 MNHEY and CDR2 SVGEGT. The V segment lost 6 bases and the J segment 8 bases; nucleotides outside the gene matches: 15. The CDR3 has 15 amino acids.

This clonotype has a count of ten or more. The junction does not match germline at one end; this may be a read error. This chain joins TRBV9 and TRBJ2-2; no definite D call. The CDR3 loop spans 15 amino acids. Germline V gives CDR1 SGDLS, CDR2 YYNGEE. Here the CDR3 reads CASSVGTPGTRELFF. For the CDR3, the DNA is TGTGCCAGCAGCGTGGGAACGCCGGGCACCAGGGAGCTGTTTTTT.

This clonotype appeared many times. The chain couples TRBV11-3 to TRBJ1-2, with unresolved D. Between the trimmed V and J ends, which lost 0 bases and 5 bases, there was a span of 10 bases. CDR3 size: 14 residues. The germline V gene encodes CDR1 SGHNT and CDR2 YENEEA. The CDR3 coding sequence is TGTGCCAGCAGCTTAGATCTAGCAGAGTATGGCTACACCTTC. Translating gives CASSLDLAEYGYTF. The whole variable domain, remainder taken from reference TRBV11-3 and TRBJ1-2, is EAGVVQSPRYKIIEKKQPVAFWCNPISGHNTLYWYLQNLGQGPELLIRYENEEAVDDSQLPKDRFSAERLKGVDSTLKIQPAELGDSAVYLCASSLDLAEYGYTFGSGTRLTVV.

Many counts were recorded for this clonotype. The rearrangement joins TRBV6-1 to TRBJ1-2, with TRBD1 identical over 7 bases. Germline CDR1 reads MNHNS; CDR2 reads SASEGT. The V gene end was trimmed by 3 bases and the J gene end by 6 bases; junction bases not matched to a gene: 4. This CDR3 is built from 13 residues. This CDR3 reads CASSDWDRDGYTF. DNA for the CDR3: TGTGCCAGCAGTGACTGGGACAGAGATGGCTACACCTTC.

The chain links TRBV4-1 to TRBJ1-2, with D perhaps TRBD1 (6 bases). Germline CDR1 and CDR2: MGHRA and YSYEKL. Trimming shortened V by 2 bases and J by 2 bases, and 12 bases separated the two germline ends. This CDR3 spans 15 amino acids. The chain's CDR3 is CASSQHREINYGYTF. The DNA of the CDR3 is TGCGCCAGCAGCCAACACAGGGAGATAAACTATGGCTACACCTTC.

This clonotype was recorded once. The chain combines TRBV9 with TRBJ2-7; D might be TRBD1 (5 bases). This CDR3 spans 15 amino acids. The ends were cut back, 2 bases at V and 0 bases at J, with 12 bases in the middle. Germline assignment: CDR1 SGDLS and CDR2 YYNGEE. In nucleotides, the CDR3 is TGTGCCAGCAGCGTTAACCAGGGTATCTCCTACGAGCAGTACTTC. Protein sequence: CASSVNQGISYEQYF.

This clonotype was counted at least ten times. This chain uses TRBV30 with TRBJ2-5, with D unclear. V was shortened by 2 bases and J by 4 bases, with 5 bases between the two germline ends. The germline gives CDR1 GTSNPN, CDR2 SVGIG (reference sequence). The length of the CDR3 is 11 residues. The CDR3 coding sequence is TGTGCCTGGAGTCCGGGAGAGACCCAGTACTTC. It codes for CAWSPGETQYF.

The chain has TRBV20-1 and TRBJ1-6, with a weak D call TRBD1 (5 bases). V was pared by 6 bases and J by 9 bases, with 18 bases between. This CDR3 has 14 amino acids. CDR1 is DFQATT, CDR2 SNEGSKA, per germline (reference sequence). The chain's CDR3 is CSARFSGEGSPLHF. CDR3 nucleotides: TGCAGTGCCCGTTTCTCGGGGGAGGGTTCACCCCTCCACTTT.

There are many counts of this clonotype. V gene TRBV12-5 combines with J gene TRBJ2-7, with 9 positions matching TRBD1. Germline CDR1 and CDR2: LGHNT and FRNRAP. The trim removed 6 bases at V and 5 bases at J, leaving 8 bases unmatched. The CDR3 extends over 14 amino acids. DNA of the CDR3: TGTGCTAGTGGCCCCGGGACAGGGTGGCACGAGCAGTACTTC. Protein sequence: CASGPGTGWHEQYF.

The genes are TRBV6-1 and TRBJ1-1, with D possibly matching TRBD1 (6 bases). Trimming took off 3 bases at V and 4 bases at J, with 12 bases between the two ends. Germline CDR1 and CDR2: MNHNS and SASEGT. The CDR3 length is 14 residues. The CDR3 loop is CASSDWGAGTEAFF. CDR3 nucleotide sequence: TGTGCCAGCAGTGATTGGGGGGCCGGCACTGAAGCTTTCTTT.

In this sample, this clonotype turned up many times. The chain uses TRBV12-3 or TRBV12-4 and TRBJ2-2, with a tentative D call TRBD2 (6 bases). The CDR3 is 13 amino acids. The V end lost 7 bases, the J end lost 5 bases, and 11 bases lay between the germline ends. The CDR3 here is CASTVEGTGELFF. The CDR3 DNA is TGTGCCAGCACCGTGGAGGGAACCGGGGAGCTGTTTTTT.

This clonotype was detected ten times or more. The rearrangement uses TRBV15 and TRBJ2-1; TRBD1 agrees at 8 bases. The CDR3 sequence is 17 residues long. Germline trimming cut 0 bases from V and 10 bases from J; bases unmatched to any gene: 14. CDR1 and CDR2 from the germline V gene are LNHNV and YYDKDF (reference sequence). This CDR3 is CATSRDQGRGPFSEQFF. CDR3 nucleotides: TGTGCCACCAGCAGAGATCAGGGCAGGGGGCCTTTTAGCGAGCAGTTCTTC.

This chain connects TRBV12-3 or TRBV12-4 to TRBJ2-3; D may match TRBD1 or TRBD2 (6 bases each). The V gene lost 5 bases and the J gene lost 4 bases, with 13 bases spanning the gap. This CDR3 has 14 residues. The CDR3 nucleotides are TGTGCCAGCAGTCCCTCAGGGGAGGCAGATACGCAGTATTTT. Encoded protein: CASSPSGEADTQYF.

This clonotype has at least ten counts. DNA of the CDR3: TGTGCCAGCAGTCGTTATACTAGCGGGATTCAGCAGTACTTC. It specifies CASSRYTSGIQQYF. The chain carries TRBV3-1 and TRBJ2-7; TRBD2 matches at 10 bases. The CDR3 sequence is 14 residues long. Germline V CDR1 and CDR2: LGHDT, YNNKEL (reference sequence). V gave up 6 bases and J gave up 8 bases; unmatched junction bases: 10.

This chain links TRBV30 with TRBJ2-2; 13 positions agree with TRBD2. The CDR3 is made up of 16 amino acids. Trimming cost V 3 bases and J 0 bases; bases outside gene matches: 1. Germline CDR1 and CDR2: GTSNPN and SVGIG (reference sequence). This CDR3 reads CAWSGLAGANTGELFF. In nucleotides, the CDR3 is TGTGCCTGGAGCGGACTAGCGGGGGCGAACACCGGGGAGCTGTTTTTT.

The sample holds a few counts of this clonotype. This sequence may be a read error, since a much larger clone differs from it by one base. V usage is TRBV6-9 and J usage is TRBJ1-5, with D tentatively TRBD1 (5 bases). This CDR3 has 18 amino acids. In germline, CDR1 is MNHGY, CDR2 SVAAGI. V was shortened by 3 bases and J by 0 bases, with 18 bases between the two germline ends. Here the CDR3 reads CASSYPRSGFISNQPQHF. The CDR3 DNA reads TGTGCCAGCAGTTACCCGAGGTCAGGGTTCATTAGCAATCAGCCCCAGCATTTT.

The genes are TRBV5-1 and TRBJ2-7, with 7 bases identical to TRBD2. The J segment lost 2 bases and the V segment lost 1 base, leaving 9 bases of the junction unmatched. The CDR3 extends over 16 amino acids. Germline V gene data show CDR1 as SGHRS and CDR2 as YFSETQ. Here the CDR3 reads CASSLNPGGGAYEQYF. The CDR3 nucleotides are TGCGCCAGCAGCTTGAACCCTGGTGGGGGGGCCTACGAGCAGTACTTC.

The chain combines TRBV29-1 with TRBJ1-2; no firm D call. Per germline, CDR1 SQVTM and CDR2 ANQGSEA. The length of the CDR3 is 12 residues. V lost 3 bases and J 4 bases, leaving 9 bases between the germline ends. The CDR3 DNA reads TGCAGCGTTGATGAGCGATTCTATGGCTACACCTTC. This gives the protein CSVDERFYGYTF.

This clonotype appeared many times. The V gene is TRBV6-1, the J gene TRBJ2-7; 7 bases fit TRBD1. V was clipped by 7 bases and J by 2 bases; unmatched bases: 11. The germline CDR1 and CDR2 sequences are MNHNS and SASEGT. The CDR3 is 15 residues long. CDR3 nucleotide sequence: TGTGCCAGCACCGAAAGCGAGGGGGCCGCCTACGAGCAGTACTTC. Amino acid sequence: CASTESEGAAYEQYF.

This CDR3 reads CASSPIATTGGEANVLTF. The CDR3 bases are TGTGCCAGCAGTCCCATAGCGACGACAGGGGGCGAAGCCAACGTCCTGACTTTC. The rearrangement links TRBV12-3 or TRBV12-4 to TRBJ2-6; TRBD1 matches 10 bases. Unmatched junction bases numbered 14, after V lost 5 bases and J lost 7 bases. The CDR3 is 18 residues long.

This clonotype was seen at least ten times. DNA for the CDR3: TGTGCCAGCAGCCCCCCGGGCAATGAGCAGTTCTTC. As protein: CASSPPGNEQFF. The V call is TRBV7-3, the J call TRBJ2-1; D is uncertain. V lost 5 bases and J 6 bases, leaving 8 bases between the germline ends. The CDR3 is 12 amino acids. The germline V gene encodes CDR1 SGHTA and CDR2 FQGTGA.

This clonotype was detected ten times or more. This rearrangement joins TRBV27 to TRBJ1-4; perhaps TRBD1 as D (6 bases). In germline, CDR1 is MNHEY, CDR2 SMNVEV (reference sequence). V was pared by 2 bases and J by 2 bases, with 6 bases between. CDR3 length: 14 amino acids. CDR3 sequence: CASSLQGTNEKLFF. The CDR3 region has the DNA TGTGCCAGCAGTTTACAGGGGACTAATGAAAAACTGTTTTTT.

At least ten counts were recorded for this clonotype. The genes are TRBV2 and TRBJ2-7; no reliable D call. The germline V and J ends were trimmed by 7 bases and 5 bases, with 12 bases remaining between them. The CDR3 is made up of 12 amino acids. Germline CDR1 reads SNHLY; CDR2 reads FYNNEI. Here the CDR3 DNA reads TGTGCCAGCAAAATAGTTGGCGACGAGCAGTACTTC. This gives the protein CASKIVGDEQYF.

The table lists this clonotype with many counts. The chain joins TRBV24-1 to TRBJ2-1; TRBD2 aligns across 12 bases. Per germline, CDR1 KGHDR and CDR2 SFDVKD. CDR3 size: 18 residues. V lost 0 bases to trimming and J lost 7 bases; unmatched junction nucleotides: 9. DNA for the CDR3: TGTGCCACCAGTGATTTGGGCCCGACTAGCGGGAGACAGAATGAGCAGTTCTTC. It encodes CATSDLGPTSGRQNEQFF.

This clonotype was detected ten times or more. The rearrangement joins TRBV7-9 to TRBJ1-6; TRBD1 matches at 9 bases. V lost 3 bases and J lost 2; bases outside the gene matches: 5. This CDR3 is built from 17 residues. The germline CDR1 and CDR2 sequences are SEHNR and FQNEAQ (reference sequence). The CDR3 region is CASSLTGGVTYNSPLHF. In nucleotides, the CDR3 is TGTGCCAGCAGCTTGACAGGGGGTGTCACCTATAATTCACCCCTCCACTTT. Drawing the rest from reference TRBV7-9 and TRBJ1-6, the complete variable domain is DTGVSQNPRHKITKRGQNVTFRCDPISEHNRLYWYRQTLGQGPEFLTYFQNEAQLEKSRLLSDRFSAERPKGSFSTLEIQRTEQGDSAMYLCASSLTGGVTYNSPLHFGNGTRLTVT.

This clonotype has a handful of counts. The chain employs TRBV11-1 and TRBJ2-1; 7 bases match TRBD2. The J call is doubtful: the DNA matches TRBJ2-5 better. Germline V lookup: CDR1 SGHAT, CDR2 FQDESV (reference sequence). The CDR3 contains 15 residues. The CDR3 region has the DNA TGTGCCAGCAGCTCCGGAGCGGGACCACAAGAGACCCAGTACTTC. The encoded protein is CASSSGAGPQETQYF.